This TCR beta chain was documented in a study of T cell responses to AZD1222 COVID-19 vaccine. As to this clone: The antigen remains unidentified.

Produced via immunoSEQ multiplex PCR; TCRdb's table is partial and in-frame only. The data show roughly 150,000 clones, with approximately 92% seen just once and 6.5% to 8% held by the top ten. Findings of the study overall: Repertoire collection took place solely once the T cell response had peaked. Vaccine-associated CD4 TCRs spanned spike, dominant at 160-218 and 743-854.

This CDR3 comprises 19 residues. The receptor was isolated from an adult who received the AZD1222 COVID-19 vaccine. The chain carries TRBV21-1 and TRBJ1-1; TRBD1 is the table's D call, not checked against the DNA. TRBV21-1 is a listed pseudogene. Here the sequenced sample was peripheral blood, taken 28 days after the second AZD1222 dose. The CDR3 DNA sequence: TGTGCCAGCAGCCCTCCCTCTTGGGGCCGACAGGGAATTCTCACTGAAGCTTTCTTT. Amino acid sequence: CASSPPSWGRQGILTEAFF.